The 4 T cell receptor beta chains listed next were all sequenced from one sample in a study of cytomegalovirus exposure and HLA in healthy donors. The PCR used 60 Vbeta and 13 Jbeta primers. Here immunoSEQ multiplex PCR was the method, and the copy in TCRdb shows in-frame clones only, minus some. Here the sample spans 150,000 to 200,000 clones, around 79% being singletons. Sequencing was carried out using PBMCs. These receptors all stem from a woman aged 45-65 years in good health and CMV-seronegative.

V and J are TRBV20-1 and TRBJ1-1, with D perhaps matching TRBD1 (5 bases). V was shortened by 1 base and J by 6 bases, with 6 bases between the two germline ends. Germline V gene lookup returns CDR1 DFQATT and CDR2 SNEGSKA (reference sequence). This CDR3 is 11 amino acids long. This CDR3 is CSARVTAEAFF. The CDR3 DNA is TGCAGTGCTAGAGTGACAGCTGAAGCTTTCTTT.

This clone was seen only once. The gene calls are TRBV7-2 and TRBJ2-1, with 9 bases fitting TRBD1. This CDR3 is 14 amino acids long. Trimming at V came to 1 base and at J to 9 bases, leaving 4 bases not matched to a gene. Germline V gene lookup returns CDR1 SGHTA and CDR2 FQGNSA. The CDR3 sequence is CASSLGTGVTEQFF. CDR3 DNA: TGTGCCAGCAGCTTAGGGACAGGGGTAACTGAGCAGTTCTTC.

The J gene is TRBJ2-7, the V gene TRBV9; a weak D match, TRBD2 (7 bases). Germline CDR1 reads SGDLS; CDR2 reads YYNGEE. The CDR3 has 15 residues. V lost 0 bases and J 1 base, leaving 11 bases between the germline ends. The CDR3 loop is CASSVDGGHSYEQYF. As DNA, the CDR3 is TGTGCCAGCAGCGTAGACGGGGGGCATTCCTACGAGCAGTACTTC.

This chain joins TRBV9 and TRBJ2-1; 10 bases align to TRBD1. From germline, CDR1 is SGDLS and CDR2 YYNGEE. J was trimmed by 8 bases and V by 7 bases; bases with no gene match: 6. The CDR3 is made up of 13 amino acids. CDR3 protein: CASGGQGKDEQFF. The CDR3 region has the DNA TGTGCCAGCGGGGGACAGGGGAAGGATGAGCAGTTCTTC.